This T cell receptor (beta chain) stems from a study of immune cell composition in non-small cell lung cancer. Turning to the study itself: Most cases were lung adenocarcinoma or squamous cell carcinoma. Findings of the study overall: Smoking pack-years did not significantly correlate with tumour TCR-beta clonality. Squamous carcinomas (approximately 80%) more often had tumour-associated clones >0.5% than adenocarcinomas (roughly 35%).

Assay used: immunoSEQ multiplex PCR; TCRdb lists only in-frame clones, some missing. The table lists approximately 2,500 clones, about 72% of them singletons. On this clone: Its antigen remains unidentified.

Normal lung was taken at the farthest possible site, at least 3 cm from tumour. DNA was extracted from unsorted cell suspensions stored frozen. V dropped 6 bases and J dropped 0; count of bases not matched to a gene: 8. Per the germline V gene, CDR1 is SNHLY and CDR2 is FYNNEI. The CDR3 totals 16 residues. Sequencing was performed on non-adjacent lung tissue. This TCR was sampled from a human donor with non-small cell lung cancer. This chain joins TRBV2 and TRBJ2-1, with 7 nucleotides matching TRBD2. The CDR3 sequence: CASRESAGSSYNEQFF. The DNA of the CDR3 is TGTGCCAGCAGAGAATCAGCGGGAAGCTCCTACAATGAGCAGTTCTTC.